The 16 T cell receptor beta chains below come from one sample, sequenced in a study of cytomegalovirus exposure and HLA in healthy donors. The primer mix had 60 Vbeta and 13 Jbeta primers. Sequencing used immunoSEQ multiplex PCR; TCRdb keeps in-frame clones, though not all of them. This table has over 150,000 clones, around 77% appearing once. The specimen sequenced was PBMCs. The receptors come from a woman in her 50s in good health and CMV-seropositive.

The CDR3 DNA sequence: TGTGCCAGCAGCCCCGACAGGGCTTCCTACAATGAGCAGTTCTTC. Translated, it gives CASSPDRASYNEQFF. The chain recombines TRBV11-3 with TRBJ2-1; TRBD1 agrees at 7 bases. The J segment lost 1 base and the V segment lost 5 bases, leaving 5 bases of the junction unmatched. The CDR3 has 15 amino acids. CDR1 SGHNT and CDR2 YENEEA come from the germline V gene.

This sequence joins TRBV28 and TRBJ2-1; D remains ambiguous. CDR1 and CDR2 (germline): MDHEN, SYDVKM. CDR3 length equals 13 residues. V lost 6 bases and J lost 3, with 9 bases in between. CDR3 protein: CASSQNYYNEQFF. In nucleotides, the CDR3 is TGTGCCAGCAGCCAGAATTACTACAATGAGCAGTTCTTC.

The CDR3 here is CASSSGTPDEQFF. The CDR3, as DNA: TGTGCCAGCAGTTCCGGGACTCCCGATGAGCAGTTCTTC. The rearrangement uses TRBV28 and TRBJ2-1; D might be TRBD2 (6 bases). Trimming removed 4 bases from V and 8 bases from J, with 12 bases in between. The CDR3 has 13 amino acids. Looked up from germline, CDR1 is MDHEN and CDR2 is SYDVKM.

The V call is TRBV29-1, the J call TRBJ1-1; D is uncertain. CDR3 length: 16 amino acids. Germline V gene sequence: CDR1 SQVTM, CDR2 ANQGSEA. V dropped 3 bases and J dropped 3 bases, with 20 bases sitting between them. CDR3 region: CSVDPEALSRYTEAFF. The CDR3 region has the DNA TGCAGCGTTGACCCCGAGGCTCTTTCGAGATACACTGAAGCTTTCTTT.

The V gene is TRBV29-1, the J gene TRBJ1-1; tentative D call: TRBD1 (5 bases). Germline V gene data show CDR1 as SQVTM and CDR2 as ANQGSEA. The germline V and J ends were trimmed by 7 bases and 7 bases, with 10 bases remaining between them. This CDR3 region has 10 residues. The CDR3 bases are TGCAGCGGGGGCGGGAGTGAAGCTTTCTTT. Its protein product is CSGGGSEAFF.

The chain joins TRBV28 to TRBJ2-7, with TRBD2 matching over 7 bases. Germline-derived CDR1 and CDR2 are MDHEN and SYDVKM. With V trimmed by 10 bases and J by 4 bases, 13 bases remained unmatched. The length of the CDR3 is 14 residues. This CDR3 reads CATSGEWREYEQYF. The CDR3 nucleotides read TGTGCCACCTCCGGAGAGTGGCGGGAGTACGAGCAGTACTTC.

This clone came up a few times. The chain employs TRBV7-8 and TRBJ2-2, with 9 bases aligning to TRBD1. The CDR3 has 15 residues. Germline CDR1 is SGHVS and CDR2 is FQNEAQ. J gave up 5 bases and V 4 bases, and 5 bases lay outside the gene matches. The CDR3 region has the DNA TGTGCCAGCAGCTCGGGACAGGGTGGGACCGGGGAGCTGTTTTTT. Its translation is CASSSGQGGTGELFF.

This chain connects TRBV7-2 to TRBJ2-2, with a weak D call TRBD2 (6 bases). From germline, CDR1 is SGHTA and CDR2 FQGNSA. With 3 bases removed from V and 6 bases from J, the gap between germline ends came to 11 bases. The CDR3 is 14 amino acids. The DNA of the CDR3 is TGTGCCAGCAGCTTTGCGGGGAGTCCCGGGGAGCTGTTTTTT. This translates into CASSFAGSPGELFF.

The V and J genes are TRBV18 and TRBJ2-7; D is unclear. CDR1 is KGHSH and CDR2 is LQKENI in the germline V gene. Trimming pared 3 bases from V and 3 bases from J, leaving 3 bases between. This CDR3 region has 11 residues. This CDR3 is CASSPNYEQYF. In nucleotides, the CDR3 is TGTGCCAGCTCACCCAACTACGAGCAGTACTTC.

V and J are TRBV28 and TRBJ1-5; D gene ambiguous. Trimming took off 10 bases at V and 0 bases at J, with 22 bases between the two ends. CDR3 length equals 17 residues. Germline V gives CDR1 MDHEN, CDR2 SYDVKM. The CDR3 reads CATFALRAIYSNQPQHF. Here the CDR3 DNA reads TGTGCCACCTTCGCCCTGAGGGCTATCTATAGCAATCAGCCCCAGCATTTT.

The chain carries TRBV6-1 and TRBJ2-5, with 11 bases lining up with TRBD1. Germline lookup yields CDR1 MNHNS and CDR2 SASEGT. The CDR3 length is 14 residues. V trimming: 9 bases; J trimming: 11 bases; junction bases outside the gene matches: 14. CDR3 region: CARRDRGGGREQYF. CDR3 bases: TGTGCCAGACGGGACAGGGGGGGCGGGAGGGAGCAGTACTTC.

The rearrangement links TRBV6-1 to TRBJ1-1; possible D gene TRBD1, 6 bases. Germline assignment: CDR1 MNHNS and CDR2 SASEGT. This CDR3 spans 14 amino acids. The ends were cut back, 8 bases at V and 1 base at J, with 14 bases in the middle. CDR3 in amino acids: CASARTDANTEAFF. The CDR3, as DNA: TGTGCCAGCGCCCGGACAGACGCGAACACTGAAGCTTTCTTT.

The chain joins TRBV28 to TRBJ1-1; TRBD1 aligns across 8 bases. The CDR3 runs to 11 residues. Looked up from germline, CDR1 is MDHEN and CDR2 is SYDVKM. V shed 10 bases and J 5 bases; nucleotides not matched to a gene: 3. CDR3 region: CATQGETEAFF. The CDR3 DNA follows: TGTGCCACACAGGGGGAGACTGAAGCTTTCTTT.

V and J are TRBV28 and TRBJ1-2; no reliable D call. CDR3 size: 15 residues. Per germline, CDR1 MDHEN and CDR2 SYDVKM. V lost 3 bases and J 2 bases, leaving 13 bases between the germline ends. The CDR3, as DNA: TGTGCCAGCAGTTTTAACCGATGGGCCAACTATGGCTACACCTTC. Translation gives CASSFNRWANYGYTF.

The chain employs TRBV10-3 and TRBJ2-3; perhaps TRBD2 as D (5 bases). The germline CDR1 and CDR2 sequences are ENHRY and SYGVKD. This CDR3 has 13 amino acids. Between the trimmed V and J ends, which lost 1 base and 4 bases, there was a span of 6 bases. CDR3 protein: CAISELEADTQYF. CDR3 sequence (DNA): TGTGCCATCAGTGAGTTGGAGGCAGATACGCAGTATTTT.

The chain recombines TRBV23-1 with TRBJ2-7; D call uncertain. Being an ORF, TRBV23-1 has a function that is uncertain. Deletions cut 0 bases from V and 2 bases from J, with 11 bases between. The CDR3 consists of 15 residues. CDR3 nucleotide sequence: TGCGCCAGCAGTCAATCGATCCTGTCGGCCTACGAGCAGTACTTC. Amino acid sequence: CASSQSILSAYEQYF.